This TCR beta chain comes out of a study of T cell repertoires in cytomegalovirus infection (dated by TCRdb to 2018 to 2020). Concerning the study at large: Donor HLA type was relevant to the analysis, because carriage of CMV infection together with the matching HLA type was indicated by public TCR beta signatures. Beyond this particular receptor, the publication reports: Carriers of CMV infection plus the relevant HLA type were discriminated by the cumulative frequency of public TCR beta family members in the study cohort and in an independent roughly 320-donor cohort. The ex vivo response was dominated by HLA-C-restricted CMV-specific TCR beta clonotypes, which also provided the single most frequent clonotype in two of eight donors.

TCRdb records Illumina HiSeq 1500 as the sequencer. TCRdb cleaned the public reads at Q25 with fastp, built clones with MiXCR and kept in-frame beta chains. Under each unique CDR3 protein, matching rows form one entry showing the most common genes and DNA. This sample gives 300,000 to 400,000 distinct CDR3 sequences in total; 15% to 20% of them show up just once. The ten most abundant clones make up less than 9.5% of the sample. V is shortened by 2 bases, J by 5 bases, and the region joining them spans 8 bases. Including cysteine and phenylalanine, the CDR3 has 13 amino acids. Here the CDR3 DNA is all that survives: 39 bases in frame from base 1. Reading the germline V gene gives CDR1 SGHVS and CDR2 FNYEAQ. In its sample, this clonotype was seen many times. The antigen it recognizes is unknown. No qualities accompany the bases; no much larger clone lies one base away.

Input material: PBMCs. The clonotype comes from a human donor in good health (CMV status not recorded). Some clones in this sample may be carry-over from other donors' samples. Recombination connected TRBV7-6 to TRBJ2-3, with the D gene not confidently named. The CDR3 region reads CASSLNGKDTQYF. The bases read TGTGCCAGCAGCTTAAATGGAAAAGATACGCAGTATTTT.